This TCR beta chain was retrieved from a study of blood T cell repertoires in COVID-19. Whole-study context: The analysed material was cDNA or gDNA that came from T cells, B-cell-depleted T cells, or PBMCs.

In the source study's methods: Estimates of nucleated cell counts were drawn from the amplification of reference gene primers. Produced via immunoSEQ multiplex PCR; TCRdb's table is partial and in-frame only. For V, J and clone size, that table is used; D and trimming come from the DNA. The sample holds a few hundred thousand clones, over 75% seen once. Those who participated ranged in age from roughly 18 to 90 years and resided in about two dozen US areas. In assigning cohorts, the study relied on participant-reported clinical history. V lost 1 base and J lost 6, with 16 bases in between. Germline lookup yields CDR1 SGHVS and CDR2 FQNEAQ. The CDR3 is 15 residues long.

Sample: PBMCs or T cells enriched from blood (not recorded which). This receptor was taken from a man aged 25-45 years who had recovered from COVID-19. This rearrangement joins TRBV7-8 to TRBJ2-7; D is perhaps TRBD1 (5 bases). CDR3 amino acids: CASSLVSTATGEQYF. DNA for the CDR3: TGTGCCAGCAGCTTAGTCTCGACAGCGACGGGCGAGCAGTACTTC.